The source of this T cell receptor beta chain is a study of healthy donors' naive CD4 and CD8 T cells. Study-level results: Naive CD4+ and CD8+ cells reportedly differed in usage of most V and J genes.

The V end was cut by 0 bases, the J end by 8 bases, with 7 bases between. The CDR3 has 11 amino acids. Germline CDR1 is DFQATT and CDR2 is SNEGSKA (reference sequence). To note about this clonotype: What it binds is unknown.

A linear amplification protocol produced the TCR libraries from 400 to 550 ng of total RNA. TCRdb independently ran MiXCR on the reads; one entry per CDR3 protein. The sample includes about 200,000 distinct CDR3 sequences, around 70% of them seen just once. What was sequenced was naive CD4+ and CD8+ T cells sorted from blood, pooled from several donors. The TCR sequence derives from a pool of human donors in good health; the sample pools cells from several healthy donors. V gene TRBV20-1 combines with J gene TRBJ1-2; D not resolved. CDR3 loop: CSARDGVGYTF. The CDR3, as DNA: TGCAGTGCTAGAGACGGGGTCGGCTACACCTTC.